These 8 T cell receptor beta chains originate from one sample sequenced in a study of shared clonotypes between healthy human individuals. Sequencing used immunoSEQ multiplex PCR; TCRdb keeps in-frame clones, though not all of them. The repertoire has approximately 1.1 million clones, approximately 80% of them found once; the top ten carry about 0.52%. The sequenced sample consisted of memory CD4+ T cells from PBMCs. Indicated subset: CD45RA-negative fraction. These receptors were obtained from a man between 18 and 29 years old in good health. Some clones in this sample may be carry-over from other donors' samples.

This chain uses TRBV19 with TRBJ2-3; D ambiguous. Germline CDR1 and CDR2: LNHDA and SQIVND (reference sequence). The CDR3 consists of 13 residues. V shed 11 bases and J shed 4 bases, with 16 bases lying between them. The CDR3 sequence is CAASKAPPDTQYF. The CDR3 DNA follows: TGTGCCGCCAGTAAGGCTCCTCCAGATACGCAGTATTTT.

The chain links TRBV1 to TRBJ2-2; the table names TRBD1, a call not compared with the DNA. TRBV1 is reported as a pseudogene. The CDR3 consists of 17 residues. In nucleotides, the CDR3 is TGCACCAGCAGCCAATTAAAGGGACAGAGGAACACCGGGGAGCTGTTTTTT. This encodes CTSSQLKGQRNTGELFF.

V is TRBV28 and J is TRBJ1-1; 11 bases align to TRBD1. The CDR3 runs to 15 residues. Germline loops: CDR1 MDHEN, CDR2 SYDVKM. The ends lost 9 bases at V and 6 bases at J; junction bases unmatched: 12. For the CDR3, the DNA is TGTGCCAGGGCGGACAGGGGGCTAAGAAGCGCTGAAGCTTTCTTT. Translating it yields CARADRGLRSAEAFF.

The chain couples TRBV19 to TRBJ1-4, with D possibly TRBD1 on 5 matching bases. The CDR3 loop spans 13 amino acids. The V and J ends lost 6 bases and 8 bases respectively, with 13 bases between them. Germline V gene data show CDR1 as LNHDA and CDR2 as SQIVND (reference sequence). CDR3 sequence: CASSVPNREKLFF. As DNA, the CDR3 is TGTGCCAGTAGCGTTCCGAACAGGGAAAAACTGTTTTTT.

V usage is TRBV30 and J usage is TRBJ1-1; maybe TRBD1 (5 bases). The CDR3 totals 16 residues. CDR1 is GTSNPN and CDR2 is SVGIG in the germline V gene (reference sequence). V shed 2 bases and J shed 5 bases, with 21 bases lying between them. Here the CDR3 DNA reads TGTGCCTGGAGTCATTGGGTCGGGTTAGGGGAGACTGAAGCTTTCTTT. Its protein is CAWSHWVGLGETEAFF.

There are a few counts of this clone. The V gene is TRBV27, the J gene TRBJ2-3, with unresolved D. Germline CDR1 is MNHEY and CDR2 is SMNVEV (reference sequence). Trimming left V 5 bases short and J 4 bases short, with 7 bases between. This CDR3 comprises 12 residues. CDR3 nucleotides: TGTGCCAGCAGTCGACAACCAGATACGCAGTATTTT. It translates to CASSRQPDTQYF.

Regarding this clone: The sample carries other DNA sequences with the same CDR3. The genes are TRBV5-1 and TRBJ1-2, with a tentative D call TRBD1 (6 bases). Germline CDR1 reads SGHRS; CDR2 reads YFSETQ. The CDR3 contains 13 residues. Trimming cost V 4 bases and J 2 bases, with 9 bases left between them. The CDR3 DNA reads as TGCGCCAGCAGCCCAGGGGTGAACTATGGCTACACCTTC. This gives the protein CASSPGVNYGYTF.

This chain joins TRBV5-1 and TRBJ2-7, with TRBD1 matching over 8 bases. Looked up from germline, CDR1 is SGHRS and CDR2 is YFSETQ. With 4 bases clipped from V and 2 bases from J, the junction kept 17 bases outside the gene matches. The CDR3 is 18 residues long. The chain's CDR3 is CASSRWVGQEGQTYEQYF. The CDR3 DNA is TGCGCCAGCAGCCGTTGGGTGGGACAGGAGGGGCAAACCTACGAGCAGTACTTC.